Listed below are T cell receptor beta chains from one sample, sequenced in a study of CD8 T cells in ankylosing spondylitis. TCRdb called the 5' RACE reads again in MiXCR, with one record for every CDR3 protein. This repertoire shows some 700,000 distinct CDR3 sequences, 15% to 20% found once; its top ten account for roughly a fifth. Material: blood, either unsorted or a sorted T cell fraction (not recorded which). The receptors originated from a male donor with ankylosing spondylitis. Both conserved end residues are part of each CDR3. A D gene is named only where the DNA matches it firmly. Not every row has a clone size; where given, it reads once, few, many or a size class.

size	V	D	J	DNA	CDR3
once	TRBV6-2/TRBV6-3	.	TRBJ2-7	TGTGCCAGCAAGGTCAGGAGCTCCTACGAGCAGTACTTC	CASKVRSSYEQYF
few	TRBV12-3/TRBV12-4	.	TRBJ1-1	TGTGCCAGCAGTTTAAGCGAAGAAGATGAAGCTTTCTTT	CASSLSEEDEAFF
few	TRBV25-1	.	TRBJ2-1	TGTGCCAGCAGTGATCCTAGTTACCACAATGAGCAGTTCTTC	CASSDPSYHNEQFF
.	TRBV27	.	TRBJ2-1	TGTGCCAGCAGTTTACGAGGGCTCTACAATGAGCAGTTCTTC	CASSLRGLYNEQFF
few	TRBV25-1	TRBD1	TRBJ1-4	TGTGCCAGCAGTGACTCTACCGGACAGGGGGCTGGTGAAAAACTGTTTTTT	CASSDSTGQGAGEKLFF
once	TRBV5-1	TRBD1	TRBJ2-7	TGCGCCAGCAGCTCGAGGACAGGGGGCTCCTACGAGCAGTACTTC	CASSSRTGGSYEQYF
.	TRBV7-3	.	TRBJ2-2	TGTGCCAGCAGCTCTAAACACACCGAGGAGCTGTTTTTT	CASSSKHTEELFF
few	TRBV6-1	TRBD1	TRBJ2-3	TGTGCCACCCGCTCCGGGACAGTTATCACAGATACGCAGTATTTT	CATRSGTVITDTQYF
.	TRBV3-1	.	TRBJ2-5	TGTGCCAGCAGCCAAGGACAGGGGCGGGAGAAGACCCAGTACTTC	CASSQGQGREKTQYF
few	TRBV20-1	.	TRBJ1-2	TGCAGTGCAAATAAGGCCTATGGCTACACCTTC	CSANKAYGYTF
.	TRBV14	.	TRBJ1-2	TGTGCCAGCAGCCAAGGGGGGATCCTGTATGGCTACACCTTC	CASSQGGILYGYTF
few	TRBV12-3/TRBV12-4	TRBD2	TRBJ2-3	TGTGCCAGCACCAACATCGTAGCGGGGGGGCCAACGGATACGCAGTATTTT	CASTNIVAGGPTDTQYF
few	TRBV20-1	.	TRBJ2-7	TGCAGTGCTACTACCGACAGGAGGACTAGGGACGAGCAGTACTTC	CSATTDRRTRDEQYF